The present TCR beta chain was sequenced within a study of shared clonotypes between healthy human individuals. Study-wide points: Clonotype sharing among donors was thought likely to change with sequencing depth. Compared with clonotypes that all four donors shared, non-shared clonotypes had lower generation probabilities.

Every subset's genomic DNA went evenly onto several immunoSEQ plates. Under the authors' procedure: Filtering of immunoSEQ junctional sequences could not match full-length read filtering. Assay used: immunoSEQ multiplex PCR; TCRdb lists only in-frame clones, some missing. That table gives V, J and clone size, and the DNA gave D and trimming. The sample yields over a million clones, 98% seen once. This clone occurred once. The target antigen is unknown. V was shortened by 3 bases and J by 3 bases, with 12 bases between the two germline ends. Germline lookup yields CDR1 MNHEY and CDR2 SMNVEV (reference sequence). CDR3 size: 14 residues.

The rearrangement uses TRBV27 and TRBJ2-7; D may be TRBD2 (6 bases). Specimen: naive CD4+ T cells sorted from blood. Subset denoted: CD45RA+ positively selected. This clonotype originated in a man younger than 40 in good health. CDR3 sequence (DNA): TGTGCCAGCAGTTTGGGTTTTAGCGGCTACGAGCAGTACTTC. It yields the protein CASSLGFSGYEQYF.